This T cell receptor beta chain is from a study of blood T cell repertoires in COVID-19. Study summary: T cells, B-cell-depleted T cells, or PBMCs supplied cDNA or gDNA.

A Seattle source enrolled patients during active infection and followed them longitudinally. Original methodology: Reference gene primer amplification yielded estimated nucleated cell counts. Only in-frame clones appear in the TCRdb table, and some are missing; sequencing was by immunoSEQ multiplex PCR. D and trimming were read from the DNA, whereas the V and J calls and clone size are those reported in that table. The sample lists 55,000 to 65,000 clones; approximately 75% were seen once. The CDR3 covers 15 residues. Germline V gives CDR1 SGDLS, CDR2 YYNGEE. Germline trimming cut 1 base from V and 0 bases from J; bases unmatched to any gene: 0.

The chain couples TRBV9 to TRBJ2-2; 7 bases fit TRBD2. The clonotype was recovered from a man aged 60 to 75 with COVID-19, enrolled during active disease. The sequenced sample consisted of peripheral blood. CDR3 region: CASSVRGANTGELFF. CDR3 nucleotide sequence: TGTGCCAGCAGCGTACGGGGGGCGAACACCGGGGAGCTGTTTTTT.